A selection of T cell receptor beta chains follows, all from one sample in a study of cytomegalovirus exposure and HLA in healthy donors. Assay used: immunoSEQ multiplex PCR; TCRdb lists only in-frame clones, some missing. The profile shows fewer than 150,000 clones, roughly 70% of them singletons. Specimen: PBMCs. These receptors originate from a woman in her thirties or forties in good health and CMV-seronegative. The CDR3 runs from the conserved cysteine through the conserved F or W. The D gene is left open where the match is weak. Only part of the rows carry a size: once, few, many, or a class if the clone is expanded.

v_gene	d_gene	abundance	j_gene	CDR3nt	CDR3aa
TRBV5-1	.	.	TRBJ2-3	TGCGCCAGCAGTTTAGCTAGCGACAGCACAGATACGCAGTATTTT	CASSLASDSTDTQYF
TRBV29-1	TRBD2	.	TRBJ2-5	TGCAGCACCCGGGGGGGCCAAGAGACCCAGTACTTC	CSTRGGQETQYF
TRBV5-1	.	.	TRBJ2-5	TGCGCCAGCAGCTTTGTAGGGGACTTACAAGAGACCCAGTACTTC	CASSFVGDLQETQYF
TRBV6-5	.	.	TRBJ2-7	TGTGCCAGCAGTTACGACACCGGAGGATACGAGCAGTACTTC	CASSYDTGGYEQYF
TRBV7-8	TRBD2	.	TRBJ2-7	TGTGCCAGCAGCCCCTTCGGCGGGAGCTCCTACGAGCAGTACTTC	CASSPFGGSSYEQYF
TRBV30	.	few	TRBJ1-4	TGTGCCTGGAGACTCCGGGGACTGACAACTAATGAAAAACTGTTTTTT	CAWRLRGLTTNEKLFF
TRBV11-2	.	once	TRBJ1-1	TGTGCCAGCAGCTTAGGGAGGGGCGACAGATTGAACACTGAAGCTTTCTTT	CASSLGRGDRLNTEAFF
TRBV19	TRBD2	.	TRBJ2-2	TGTGCCAGTAGTATAAGCCCCGGGACTAGGAACACCGGGGAGCTGTTTTTT	CASSISPGTRNTGELFF
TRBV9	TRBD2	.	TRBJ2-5	TGTGCCAGCAGCGAGCGGGAGGCCGCCCTGGGAGAGACCCAGTACTTC	CASSEREAALGETQYF
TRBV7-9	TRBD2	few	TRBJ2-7	TGTGCCAGCAGTCCCCGGGGGGGAGGTGACGAGCAGTACTTC	CASSPRGGGDEQYF
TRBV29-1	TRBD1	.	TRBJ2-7	TGCAGCGTTGTTAAGAAAACCCCAAAAACATGGCCGACAGGGTCGTCGTACGAGCAGTACTTC	CSVVKKTPKTWPTGSSYEQYF
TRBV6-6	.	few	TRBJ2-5	TGTGCCAGCAGTGGGAGCCAAGAGACCCAGTACTTC	CASSGSQETQYF
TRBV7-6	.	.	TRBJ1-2	TGTGCCAGCAGCCAGGGGTTAGACTATGGCTACACCTTC	CASSQGLDYGYTF
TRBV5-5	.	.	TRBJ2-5	TGTGCCAGCAGCTTAGGGGCAGGGCCCCAAGAGACCCAGTACTTC	CASSLGAGPQETQYF